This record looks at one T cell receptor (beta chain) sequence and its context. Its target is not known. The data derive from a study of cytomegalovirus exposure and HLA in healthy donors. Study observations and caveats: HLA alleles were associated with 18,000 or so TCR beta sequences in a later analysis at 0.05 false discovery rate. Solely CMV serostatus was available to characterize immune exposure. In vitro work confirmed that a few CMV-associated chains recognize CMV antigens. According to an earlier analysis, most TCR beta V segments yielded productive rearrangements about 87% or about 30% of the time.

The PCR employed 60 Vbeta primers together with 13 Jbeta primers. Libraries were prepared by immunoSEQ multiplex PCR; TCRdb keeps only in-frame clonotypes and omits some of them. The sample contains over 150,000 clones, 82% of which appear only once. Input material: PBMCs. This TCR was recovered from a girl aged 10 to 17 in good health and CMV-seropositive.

CDR3 sequence (DNA): TGTGCCAGCAGCTTAGCGGCTAGCGGGGGCTACGAGCAGTACTTC. The encoded protein is CASSLAASGGYEQYF. The chain joins TRBV11-2 to TRBJ2-7; 10 positions agree with TRBD2. There are 15 residues in the CDR3. With V trimmed by 1 base and J by 3 bases, 3 bases remained unmatched. Germline CDR1 reads SGHAT; CDR2 reads FQNNGV.